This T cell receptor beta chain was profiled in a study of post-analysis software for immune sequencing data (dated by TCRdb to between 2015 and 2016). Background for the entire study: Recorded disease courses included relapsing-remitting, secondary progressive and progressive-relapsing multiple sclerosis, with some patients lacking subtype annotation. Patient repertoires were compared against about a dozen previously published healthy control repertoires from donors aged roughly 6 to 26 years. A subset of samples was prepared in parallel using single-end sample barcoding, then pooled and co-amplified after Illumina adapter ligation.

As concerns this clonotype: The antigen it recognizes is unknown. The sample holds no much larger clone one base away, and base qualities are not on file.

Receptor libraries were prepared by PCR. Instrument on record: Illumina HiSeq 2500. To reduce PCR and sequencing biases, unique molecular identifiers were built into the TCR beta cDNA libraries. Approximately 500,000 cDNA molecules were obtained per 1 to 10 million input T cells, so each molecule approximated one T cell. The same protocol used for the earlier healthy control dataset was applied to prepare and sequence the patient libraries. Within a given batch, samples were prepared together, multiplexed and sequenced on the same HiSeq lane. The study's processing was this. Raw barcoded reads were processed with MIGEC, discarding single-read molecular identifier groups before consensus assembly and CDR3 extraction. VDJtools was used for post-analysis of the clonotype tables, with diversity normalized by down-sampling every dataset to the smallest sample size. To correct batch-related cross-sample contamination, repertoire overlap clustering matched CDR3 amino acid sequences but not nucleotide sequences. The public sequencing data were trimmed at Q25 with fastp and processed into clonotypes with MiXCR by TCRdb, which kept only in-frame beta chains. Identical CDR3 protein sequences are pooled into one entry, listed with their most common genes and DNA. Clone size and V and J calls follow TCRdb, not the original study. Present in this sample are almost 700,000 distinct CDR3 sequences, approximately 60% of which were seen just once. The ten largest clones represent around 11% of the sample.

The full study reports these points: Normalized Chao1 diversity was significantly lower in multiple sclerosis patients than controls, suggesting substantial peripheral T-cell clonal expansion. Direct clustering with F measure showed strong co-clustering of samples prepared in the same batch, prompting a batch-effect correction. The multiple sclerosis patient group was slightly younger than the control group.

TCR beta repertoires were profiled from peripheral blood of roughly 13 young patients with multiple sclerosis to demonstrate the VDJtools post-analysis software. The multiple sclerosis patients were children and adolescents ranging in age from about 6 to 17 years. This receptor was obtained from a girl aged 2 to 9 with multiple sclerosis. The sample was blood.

The DNA is TGCAGTGCTAGAGAAGGGGGGCTCTACAATGAGCAGTACTTC. It is translated as CSAREGGLYNEQYF. This sequence uses TRBV20-1 and TRBJ2-5; the D gene is perhaps TRBD1 or TRBD2, as each covers 6 bases. The CDR3, cysteine through phenylalanine, is 14 amino acids long. Only the CDR3 region is kept as DNA, spanning 42 bases read in frame from base 1. V lost 0 bases and J lost 11 bases; the stretch between them is 19 bases long. CDR1 and CDR2, per the germline V gene (reference sequence), are DFQATT and SNEGSKA.